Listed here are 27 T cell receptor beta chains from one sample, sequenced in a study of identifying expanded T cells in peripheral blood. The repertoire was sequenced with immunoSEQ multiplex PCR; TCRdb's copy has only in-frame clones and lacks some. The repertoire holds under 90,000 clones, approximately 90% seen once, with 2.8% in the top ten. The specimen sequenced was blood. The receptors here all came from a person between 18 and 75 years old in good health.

The CDR3 bases are TGTGCCAGCAGTTACTCGGGGGGAAGCCATGAAAAACTGTTTTTT. This sequence encodes CASSYSGGSHEKLFF. V is TRBV6-5 and J is TRBJ1-4, with D perhaps matching TRBD1 (5 bases). The CDR3 extends over 15 amino acids. Germline V lookup: CDR1 MNHEY, CDR2 SVGAGI. Trimming cost V 0 bases and J 6 bases, with 11 bases left between them.

The CDR3 region has the DNA TGCGCCAGCAGCCGCGGATTATCCTACGAGCAGTACTTC. Translated, it gives CASSRGLSYEQYF. The J gene is TRBJ2-7, the V gene TRBV4-1; D is uncertain. The CDR3 is made up of 13 amino acids. V shed 4 bases and J shed 1 base, with 8 bases lying between them. Germline CDR1 MGHRA, CDR2 YSYEKL.

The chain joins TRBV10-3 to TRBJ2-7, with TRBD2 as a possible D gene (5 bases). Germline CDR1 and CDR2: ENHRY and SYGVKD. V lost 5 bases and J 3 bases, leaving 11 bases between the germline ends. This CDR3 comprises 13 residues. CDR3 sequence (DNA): TGTGCCATCAGTACCGGACTGGACTACGAGCAGTACTTC. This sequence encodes CAISTGLDYEQYF.

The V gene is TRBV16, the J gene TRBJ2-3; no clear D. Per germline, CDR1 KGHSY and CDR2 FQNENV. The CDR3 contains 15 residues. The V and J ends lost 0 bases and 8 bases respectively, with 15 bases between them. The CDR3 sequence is CASSQSKVSTLTQYF. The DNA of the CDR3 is TGTGCCAGCAGCCAATCGAAGGTGTCAACGCTTACGCAGTATTTT.

The CDR3 reads CATSRERGTGLTPLHF. For the CDR3, the DNA is TGTGCCACCAGCAGAGAGCGCGGGACAGGGTTAACCCCCCTCCACTTT. V and J are TRBV15 and TRBJ1-6; 9 nucleotides match TRBD1. Germline loops: CDR1 LNHNV, CDR2 YYDKDF (reference sequence). The CDR3 loop spans 16 amino acids. V shed 0 bases and J 13 bases; nucleotides not matched to a gene: 10. Full variable domain (rest looked up from reference TRBV15 and TRBJ1-6): DAMVIQNPRYQVTQFGKPVTLSCSQTLNHNVMYWYQQKSSQAPKLLFHYYDKDFNNEADTPDNFQSRRPNTSFCFLDIRSPGLGDTAMYLCATSRERGTGLTPLHFGNGTRLTVT.

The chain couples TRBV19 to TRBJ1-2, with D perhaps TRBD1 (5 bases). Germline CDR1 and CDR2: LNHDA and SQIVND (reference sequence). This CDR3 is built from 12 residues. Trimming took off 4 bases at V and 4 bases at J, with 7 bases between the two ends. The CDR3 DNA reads TGTGCCAGTAGTACGGACATCTATGGCTACACCTTC. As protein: CASSTDIYGYTF.

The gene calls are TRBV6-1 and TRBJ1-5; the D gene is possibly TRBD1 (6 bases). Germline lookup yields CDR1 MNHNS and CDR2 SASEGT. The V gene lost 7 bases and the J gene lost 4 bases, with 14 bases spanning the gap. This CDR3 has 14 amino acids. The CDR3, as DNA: TGTGCCAGCACCAAGGACAGCCCGAATCAGCCCCAGCATTTT. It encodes CASTKDSPNQPQHF.

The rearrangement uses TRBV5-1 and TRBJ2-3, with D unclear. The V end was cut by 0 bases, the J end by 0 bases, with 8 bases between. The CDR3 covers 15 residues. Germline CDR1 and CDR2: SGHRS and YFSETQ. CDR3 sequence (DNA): TGCGCCAGCAGCTTGGATAGTGCTAGCACAGATACGCAGTATTTT. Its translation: CASSLDSASTDTQYF.

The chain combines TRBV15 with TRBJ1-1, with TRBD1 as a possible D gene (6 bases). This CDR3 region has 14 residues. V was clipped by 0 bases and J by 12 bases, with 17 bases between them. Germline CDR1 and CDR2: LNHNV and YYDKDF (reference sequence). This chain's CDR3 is CATSRDYREGRSFF. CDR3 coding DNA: TGTGCCACCAGCAGAGATTACAGGGAAGGTCGTTCTTTCTTT.

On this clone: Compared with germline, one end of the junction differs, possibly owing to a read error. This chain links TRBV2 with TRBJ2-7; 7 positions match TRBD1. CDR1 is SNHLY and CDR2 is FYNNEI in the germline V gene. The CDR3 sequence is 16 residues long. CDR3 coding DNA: TGTGCCAGCAATGAAACCGTCCGACAGGGATTCTACGAGCAGTACTTC. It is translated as CASNETVRQGFYEQYF.

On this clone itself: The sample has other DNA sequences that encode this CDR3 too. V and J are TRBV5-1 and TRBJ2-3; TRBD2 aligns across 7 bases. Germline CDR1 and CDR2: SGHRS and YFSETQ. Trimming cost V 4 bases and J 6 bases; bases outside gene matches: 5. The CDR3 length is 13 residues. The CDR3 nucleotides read TGCGCCAGCAGCCTAGGGACTACCGATACGCAGTATTTT. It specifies CASSLGTTDTQYF.

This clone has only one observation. The CDR3 loop is CASSPSTGAAGELFF. For the CDR3, the DNA is TGTGCCAGCAGCCCATCAACAGGGGCGGCCGGGGAGCTGTTTTTT. The chain carries TRBV7-6 and TRBJ2-2; 7 positions agree with TRBD1. CDR3 length: 15 residues. The V gene end was trimmed by 5 bases and the J gene end by 6 bases; junction bases not matched to a gene: 9. Germline CDR1 reads SGHVS; CDR2 reads FNYEAQ. The variable domain in full, with the rest retrieved from reference TRBV7-6 and TRBJ2-2, is GAGVSQSPRYKVTKRGQDVALRCDPISGHVSLYWYRQALGQGPEFLTYFNYEAQQDKSGLPNDRFSAERPEGSISTLTIQRTEQRDSAMYRCASSPSTGAAGELFFGEGSRLTVL.

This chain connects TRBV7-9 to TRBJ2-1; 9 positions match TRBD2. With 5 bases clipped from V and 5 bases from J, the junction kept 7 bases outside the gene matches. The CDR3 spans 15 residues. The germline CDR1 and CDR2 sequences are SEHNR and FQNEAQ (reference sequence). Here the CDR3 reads CASSPTIAGDNEQFF. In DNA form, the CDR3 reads TGTGCCAGCAGCCCTACTATAGCGGGGGACAATGAGCAGTTCTTC.

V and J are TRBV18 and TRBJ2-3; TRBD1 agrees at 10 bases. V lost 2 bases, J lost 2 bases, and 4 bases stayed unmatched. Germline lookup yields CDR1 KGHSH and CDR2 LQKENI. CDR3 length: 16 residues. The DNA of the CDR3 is TGTGCCAGCTCACCAGGACAGGGGGGTGTCACAGATACGCAGTATTTT. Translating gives CASSPGQGGVTDTQYF.

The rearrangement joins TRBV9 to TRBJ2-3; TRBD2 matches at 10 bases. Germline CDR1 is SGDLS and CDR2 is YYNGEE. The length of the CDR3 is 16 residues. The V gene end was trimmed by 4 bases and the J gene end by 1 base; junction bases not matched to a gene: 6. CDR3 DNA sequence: TGTGCCAGCAGCACATCACTAGCGGGGCGCACAGATACGCAGTATTTT. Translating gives CASSTSLAGRTDTQYF.

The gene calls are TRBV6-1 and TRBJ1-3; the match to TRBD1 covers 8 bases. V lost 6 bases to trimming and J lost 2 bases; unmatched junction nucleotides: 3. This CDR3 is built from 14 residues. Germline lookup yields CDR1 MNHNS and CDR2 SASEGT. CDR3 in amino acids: CASSRQGPGNTIYF. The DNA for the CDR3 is TGTGCCAGCAGCAGACAGGGGCCTGGAAACACCATATATTTT.

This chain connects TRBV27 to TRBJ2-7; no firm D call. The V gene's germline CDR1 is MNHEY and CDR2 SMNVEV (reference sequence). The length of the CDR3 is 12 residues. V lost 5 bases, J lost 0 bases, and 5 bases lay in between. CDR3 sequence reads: CASSPPSYEQYF. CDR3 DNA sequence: TGTGCCAGCAGTCCCCCCTCCTACGAGCAGTACTTC.

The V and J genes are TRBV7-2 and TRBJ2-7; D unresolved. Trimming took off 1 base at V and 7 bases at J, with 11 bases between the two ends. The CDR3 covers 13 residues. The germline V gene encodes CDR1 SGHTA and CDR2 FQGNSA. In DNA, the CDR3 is TGTGCCAGCAGCTTAGTTACCGAGACAGAGCAGTACTTC. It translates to CASSLVTETEQYF.

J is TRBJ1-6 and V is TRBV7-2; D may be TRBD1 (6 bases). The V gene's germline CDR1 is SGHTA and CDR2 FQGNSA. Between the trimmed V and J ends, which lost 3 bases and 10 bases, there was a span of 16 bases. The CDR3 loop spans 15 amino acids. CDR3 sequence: CASSFEPGVGSPLHF. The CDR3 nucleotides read TGTGCCAGCAGCTTTGAACCAGGGGTAGGATCACCCCTCCACTTT.

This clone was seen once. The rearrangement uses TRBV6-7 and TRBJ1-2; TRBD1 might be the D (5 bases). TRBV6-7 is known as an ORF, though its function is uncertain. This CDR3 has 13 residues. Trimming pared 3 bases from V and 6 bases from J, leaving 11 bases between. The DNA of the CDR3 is TGTGCCAGCAGTTATGGGGGGGTAGATGGCTACACCTTC. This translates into CASSYGGVDGYTF.

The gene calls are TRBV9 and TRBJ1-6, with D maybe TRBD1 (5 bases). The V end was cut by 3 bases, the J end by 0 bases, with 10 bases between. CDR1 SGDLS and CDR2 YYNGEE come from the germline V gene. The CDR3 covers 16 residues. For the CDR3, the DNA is TGTGCCAGCAGCGCGGGGCCCAGCTCCTATAATTCACCCCTCCACTTT. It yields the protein CASSAGPSSYNSPLHF.

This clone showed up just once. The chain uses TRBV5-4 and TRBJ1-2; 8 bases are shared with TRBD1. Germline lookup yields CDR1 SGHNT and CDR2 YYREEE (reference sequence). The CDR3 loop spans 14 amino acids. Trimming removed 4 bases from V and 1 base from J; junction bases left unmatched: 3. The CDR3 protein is CASSATGGNYGYTF. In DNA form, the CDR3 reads TGTGCCAGCAGCGCCACAGGGGGTAACTATGGCTACACCTTC.

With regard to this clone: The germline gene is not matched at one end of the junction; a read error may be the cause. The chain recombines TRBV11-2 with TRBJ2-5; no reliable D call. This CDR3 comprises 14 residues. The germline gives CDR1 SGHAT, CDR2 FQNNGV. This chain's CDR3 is CASSVDLQTETQYF. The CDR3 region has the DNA TGCGCCAGCAGCGTGGACCTCCAGACGGAGACCCAGTACTTC.

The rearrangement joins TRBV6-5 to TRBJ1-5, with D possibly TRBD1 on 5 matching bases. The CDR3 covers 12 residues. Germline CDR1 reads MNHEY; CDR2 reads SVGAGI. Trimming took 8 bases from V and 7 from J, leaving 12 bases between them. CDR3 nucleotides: TGTGCCAGCGGGTTGGGGGACCAGCCCCAGCATTTT. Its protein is CASGLGDQPQHF.

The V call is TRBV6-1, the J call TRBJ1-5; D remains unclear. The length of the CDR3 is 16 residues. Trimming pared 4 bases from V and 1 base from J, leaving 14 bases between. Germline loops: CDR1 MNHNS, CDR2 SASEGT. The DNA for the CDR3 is TGTGCCAGCAGTGCTCGGGAGAAGGGAAGCAATCAGCCCCAGCATTTT. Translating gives CASSAREKGSNQPQHF.

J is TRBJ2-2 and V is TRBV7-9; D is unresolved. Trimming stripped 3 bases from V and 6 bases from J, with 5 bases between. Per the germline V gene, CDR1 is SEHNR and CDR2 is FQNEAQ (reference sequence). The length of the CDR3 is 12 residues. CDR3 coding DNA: TGTGCCAGCAGCTTTTTTCCCGGGGAGCTGTTTTTT. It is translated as CASSFFPGELFF. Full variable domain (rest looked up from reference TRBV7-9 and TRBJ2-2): DTGVSQNPRHKITKRGQNVTFRCDPISEHNRLYWYRQTLGQGPEFLTYFQNEAQLEKSRLLSDRFSAERPKGSFSTLEIQRTEQGDSAMYLCASSFFPGELFFGEGSRLTVL.

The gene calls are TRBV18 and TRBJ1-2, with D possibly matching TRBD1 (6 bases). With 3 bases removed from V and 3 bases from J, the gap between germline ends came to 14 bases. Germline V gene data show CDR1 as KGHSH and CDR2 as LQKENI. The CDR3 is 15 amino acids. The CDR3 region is CASSPAGGRDYGYTF. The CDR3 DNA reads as TGTGCCAGCTCACCCGCGGGGGGCAGAGACTATGGCTACACCTTC.